The 32 T cell receptor beta chains reported below all come from one sample, sequenced in a study of blood T cell repertoires in COVID-19. TCRdb's table, derived via immunoSEQ multiplex PCR, lists solely in-frame clones and lacks some. The sample has more than 100,000 clones, approximately 88% seen once. Material: peripheral blood. These receptors were taken from a human donor in a cohort sampled during active COVID-19.

The sample holds one count of this clone. The V and J genes are TRBV7-8 and TRBJ1-1; D might be TRBD1 (5 bases). The V end lost 5 bases, the J end lost 2 bases, and 12 bases lay between the germline ends. CDR1 SGHVS and CDR2 FQNEAQ come from the germline V gene. This CDR3 is 14 amino acids long. CDR3 in amino acids: CASSLTEKNTEAFF. DNA for the CDR3: TGTGCCAGCAGCCTGACAGAAAAAAACACTGAAGCTTTCTTT.

The genes are TRBV4-2 and TRBJ2-2, with 7 bases aligning to TRBD2. V lost 4 bases to trimming and J lost 11 bases; unmatched junction nucleotides: 19. The CDR3 consists of 17 residues. Germline V gene data show CDR1 as LGHNA and CDR2 as YNFKEQ. Here the CDR3 DNA reads TGTGCCAGCAGCCCCCCCCGGGGGACGGCGGGAGCGTTTGAGCTGTTTTTT. Encoded protein: CASSPPRGTAGAFELFF.

This chain uses TRBV11-3 with TRBJ2-7; the D gene is possibly TRBD1 (5 bases). The CDR3 consists of 15 residues. V shed 0 bases and J shed 4 bases, with 13 bases lying between them. The germline V gene has CDR1 SGHNT and CDR2 YENEEA. The CDR3 DNA reads as TGTGCCAGCAGCTTAGAAGTGTTAGGGGAATACGAGCAGTACTTC. It codes for CASSLEVLGEYEQYF.

The chain combines TRBV6-5 with TRBJ2-6; no clear D gene. With 2 bases removed from V and 0 bases from J, the gap between germline ends came to 8 bases. The CDR3 extends over 16 amino acids. CDR1 and CDR2 from the germline V gene are MNHEY and SVGAGI. The chain's CDR3 is CASSYEQSSGANVLTF. Written as DNA, the CDR3 is TGTGCCAGCAGTTACGAACAGAGCTCTGGGGCCAACGTCCTGACTTTC.

This chain joins TRBV3-1 (or the pseudogene TRBV3-2) and TRBJ2-3; TRBD1 is a possible D gene (6 bases). The germline V gene has CDR1 LGHDT and CDR2 YNNKEL (reference sequence). Trimming took 0 bases from V and 10 from J, leaving 11 bases between them. This CDR3 has 13 residues. Here the CDR3 DNA reads TGTGCCAGCAGCCAAGATATCGCAGGGGCGCAGTATTTT. It encodes CASSQDIAGAQYF.

This clone was counted many times. V gene TRBV7-9 combines with J gene TRBJ1-6, with a possible D match to TRBD1 (5 bases). CDR3 length: 17 residues. CDR1 is SEHNR and CDR2 is FQNEAQ in the germline V gene (reference sequence). Deletions cut 5 bases from V and 10 bases from J, with 24 bases between. CDR3 in amino acids: CASSTHEKAGLGSPLHF. CDR3 sequence (DNA): TGTGCCAGCAGCACCCATGAAAAGGCAGGGTTGGGCTCACCCCTCCACTTT.

The chain has TRBV25-1 and TRBJ1-3; no firm D call. Trimming took off 4 bases at V and 0 bases at J, with 7 bases between the two ends. CDR1 and CDR2 (germline): MGHDK, SYGVNS. This CDR3 region has 14 residues. CDR3 in amino acids: CASSGQFSGNTIYF. In nucleotides, the CDR3 is TGTGCCAGCAGTGGTCAGTTCTCTGGAAACACCATATATTTT.

The chain recombines TRBV5-1 with TRBJ2-2, with D unresolved. CDR3 size: 15 residues. V lost 1 base and J 3 bases, leaving 10 bases between the germline ends. Germline CDR1 reads SGHRS; CDR2 reads YFSETQ. Here the CDR3 DNA reads TGCGCCAGCAGCTTGTCTCTTCGGGACACCGGGGAGCTGTTTTTT. Translated, it gives CASSLSLRDTGELFF. The full variable domain, its missing parts supplied by reference TRBV5-1 and TRBJ2-2, is KAGVTQTPRYLIKTRGQQVTLSCSPISGHRSVSWYQQTPGQGLQFLFEYFSETQRNKGNFPGRFSGRQFSNSRSEMNVSTLELGDSALYLCASSLSLRDTGELFFGEGSRLTVL.

This rearrangement joins TRBV14 to TRBJ2-2; 9 nucleotides line up with TRBD1. The CDR3 length is 15 residues. Germline CDR1 and CDR2: SGHDN and FVKESK. V lost 3 bases, J lost 6 bases, and 5 bases stayed unmatched. CDR3 nucleotide sequence: TGTGCCAGCAGCCAGGGACAGGGATTTCCCGGGGAGCTGTTTTTT. As protein: CASSQGQGFPGELFF.

This clone was recorded a few times. This chain uses TRBV7-2 with TRBJ2-5; 9 bases match TRBD2. With V trimmed by 7 bases and J by 5 bases, 11 bases remained unmatched. The CDR3 loop spans 15 amino acids. Germline V gene data show CDR1 as SGHTA and CDR2 as FQGNSA. Written as DNA, the CDR3 is TGTGCCAGCACCCAGGGGTCTAGCGGGACGGAGACCCAGTACTTC. Its translation is CASTQGSSGTETQYF.

This clone was detected once. The rearrangement uses TRBV5-4 and TRBJ2-5; 10 bases match TRBD2. After removal of 0 bases from V and 4 bases from J, the junction contained 6 bases not matched to a gene. Germline CDR1 reads SGHNT; CDR2 reads YYREEE (reference sequence). The CDR3 has 16 amino acids. This CDR3 reads CASSLGAGGPGETQYF. The CDR3, as DNA: TGTGCCAGCAGCTTGGGAGCGGGGGGGCCAGGAGAGACCCAGTACTTC.

This clone was seen a single time. V and J are TRBV10-3 and TRBJ2-1; 10 nucleotides align to TRBD2. Trimming cost V 7 bases and J 4 bases; bases outside gene matches: 10. The CDR3 has 16 amino acids. The germline V gene has CDR1 ENHRY and CDR2 SYGVKD. The CDR3 DNA reads as TGTGCCATCACCTCCCTACTAGCGGGGAGATACAATGAGCAGTTCTTC. It is translated as CAITSLLAGRYNEQFF.

This clone is a singleton in its sample. The V call is TRBV29-1, the J call TRBJ1-2, with D unresolved. In germline, CDR1 is SQVTM, CDR2 ANQGSEA. The CDR3 loop spans 11 amino acids. V gave up 3 bases and J gave up 10 bases, with 12 bases separating them. The CDR3 DNA reads TGCAGCGTTGACAGCGGGCTCGACTACACCTTC. Protein product: CSVDSGLDYTF.

The J gene is TRBJ1-1, the V gene TRBV6-5; 7 positions match TRBD1. The ends lost 5 bases at V and 8 bases at J; junction bases unmatched: 8. Germline V gene lookup returns CDR1 MNHEY and CDR2 SVGAGI. CDR3 length: 13 amino acids. The CDR3 DNA is TGTGCCAGCAGTAACGCAGGGGGAGTGGAAGCTTTCTTT. This sequence encodes CASSNAGGVEAFF.

The chain carries TRBV10-2 and TRBJ2-3, with TRBD2 matching 7 bases. The CDR3 extends over 15 amino acids. CDR1 WSHSY and CDR2 SAAADI come from the germline V gene. With V trimmed by 4 bases and J by 1 base, 5 bases remained unmatched. As DNA, the CDR3 is TGCGCCAGCAGTGCTGGGCTAGCGGGCACAGATACGCAGTATTTT. It is translated as CASSAGLAGTDTQYF.

The genes are TRBV20-1 and TRBJ1-2; D remains ambiguous. Trimming pared 3 bases from V and 7 bases from J, leaving 12 bases between. The CDR3 spans 12 residues. CDR1 and CDR2 (germline): DFQATT, SNEGSKA (reference sequence). CDR3 sequence reads: CSASPPGGGYTF. CDR3 nucleotide sequence: TGCAGTGCTAGTCCCCCAGGAGGTGGCTACACCTTC.

V gene TRBV3-1 (or the pseudogene TRBV3-2) combines with J gene TRBJ2-5; 9 bases fit TRBD1. The CDR3 runs to 14 residues. Germline V CDR1 and CDR2: LGHDT, YNNKEL (reference sequence). V lost 8 bases and J lost 5; bases outside the gene matches: 9. The CDR3 sequence: CASAGGQGSETQYF. The CDR3 nucleotides read TGTGCCAGCGCTGGGGGACAGGGCAGCGAGACCCAGTACTTC.

The chain links TRBV27 to TRBJ1-5, with 7 nucleotides matching TRBD1. Germline V CDR1 and CDR2: MNHEY, SMNVEV (reference sequence). With 6 bases clipped from V and 0 bases from J, the junction kept 20 bases outside the gene matches. The CDR3 covers 20 residues. CDR3 sequence: CASSPLRRDSQRGSNQPQHF. The CDR3 bases are TGTGCCAGCAGCCCACTGCGGCGGGACAGCCAGAGGGGTAGCAATCAGCCCCAGCATTTT.

CDR3 coding DNA: TGTGCCAGCTCAGGGACTAGCGATGAGCAGTTCTTC. Its protein is CASSGTSDEQFF. The V gene is TRBV18, the J gene TRBJ2-1; TRBD2 matches at 10 bases. Germline-derived CDR1 and CDR2 are KGHSH and LQKENI. There are 12 residues in the CDR3. V was clipped by 5 bases and J by 8 bases; unmatched bases: 0.

The chain links TRBV6-1 to TRBJ1-2; a weak D match, TRBD1 (5 bases). The germline gives CDR1 MNHNS, CDR2 SASEGT. CDR3 size: 14 residues. Trimming cost V 3 bases and J 7 bases, with 15 bases left between them. CDR3 in DNA: TGTGCCAGCAGTGAGGGGCTAGGGGCTGTTGGCTACACCTTC. Protein: CASSEGLGAVGYTF.

The chain uses TRBV19 and TRBJ1-1; weak D call: TRBD1 (6 bases). The CDR3 consists of 15 residues. Trimming left V 10 bases short and J 4 bases short, with 22 bases between. Germline V lookup: CDR1 LNHDA, CDR2 SQIVND (reference sequence). CDR3 in DNA: TGTGCCACCCGGGGCACAGGGAAGAAGAGCACTGAAGCTTTCTTT. Translating gives CATRGTGKKSTEAFF.

The chain employs TRBV5-1 and TRBJ1-3, with a tentative D call TRBD1 (6 bases). Trimming took off 5 bases at V and 4 bases at J, with 16 bases between the two ends. The CDR3 has 15 amino acids. Per germline, CDR1 SGHRS and CDR2 YFSETQ. The CDR3 region is CASRTLGTKGNTIYF. The DNA for the CDR3 is TGCGCCAGCAGAACCCTAGGGACAAAGGGAAACACCATATATTTT. Looking up the rest from reference TRBV5-1 and TRBJ1-3 gives the full variable domain: KAGVTQTPRYLIKTRGQQVTLSCSPISGHRSVSWYQQTPGQGLQFLFEYFSETQRNKGNFPGRFSGRQFSNSRSEMNVSTLELGDSALYLCASRTLGTKGNTIYFGEGSWLTVV.

This clone turned up a few times. The chain recombines TRBV7-9 with TRBJ2-7; D is ambiguous. Germline CDR1 SEHNR, CDR2 FQNEAQ (reference sequence). The CDR3 loop spans 14 amino acids. Trimming left V 5 bases short and J 7 bases short, with 18 bases between. Here the CDR3 DNA reads TGTGCCAGCAGCCTCGGATCTTTACCGGGTGAGCAGTACTTC. Encoded protein: CASSLGSLPGEQYF.

The chain combines TRBV19 with TRBJ1-5; D unresolved. Germline V CDR1 and CDR2: LNHDA, SQIVND (reference sequence). The V gene lost 7 bases and the J gene lost 8 bases, with 30 bases spanning the gap. This CDR3 region has 18 residues. The CDR3 DNA follows: TGTGCCAGTACCCCTCAGCCGACCGGGATCCCTTCTTCAGAGCCCCAGCATTTT. This codes for CASTPQPTGIPSSEPQHF.

The chain combines TRBV19 with TRBJ2-6; no firm D call. Germline loops: CDR1 LNHDA, CDR2 SQIVND (reference sequence). This CDR3 is built from 16 residues. The V end lost 5 bases, the J end lost 0 bases, and 11 bases lay between the germline ends. The chain's CDR3 is CASSVWLPSGANVLTF. For the CDR3, the DNA is TGTGCCAGTAGTGTGTGGCTCCCCTCTGGGGCCAACGTCCTGACTTTC.

The table lists this clone with a few counts. The chain has TRBV2 and TRBJ2-6; no definite D call. The CDR3 contains 14 residues. Trimming left V 4 bases short and J 1 base short, with 5 bases between. CDR1 and CDR2 (germline): SNHLY, FYNNEI. CDR3 amino acids: CASSGRSGANVLTF. CDR3 nucleotides: TGTGCCAGCAGTGGGAGATCTGGGGCCAACGTCCTGACTTTC.

The V gene is TRBV5-1, the J gene TRBJ2-1, with no clear D. The CDR3 sequence is 15 residues long. Germline V gives CDR1 SGHRS, CDR2 YFSETQ. The V end lost 7 bases, the J end lost 0 bases, and 14 bases lay between the germline ends. The CDR3 is CASSTSTSSYNEQFF. The CDR3 DNA reads TGCGCCAGCTCGACTTCGACGAGCTCCTACAATGAGCAGTTCTTC.

The genes are TRBV4-1 and TRBJ2-5; maybe TRBD2 (6 bases). Germline V CDR1 and CDR2: MGHRA, YSYEKL. V gave up 0 bases and J gave up 7 bases, with 9 bases separating them. The CDR3 has 13 residues. Here the CDR3 DNA reads TGCGCCAGCAGCCAAGACGGAGGGGCGACCCAGTACTTC. Protein sequence: CASSQDGGATQYF.

The chain has TRBV5-1 and TRBJ1-1; 11 bases fit TRBD1. This CDR3 spans 17 amino acids. With 0 bases clipped from V and 9 bases from J, the junction kept 13 bases outside the gene matches. CDR1 and CDR2 from the germline V gene are SGHRS and YFSETQ. CDR3 loop: CASSLAVRTGGSRKAFF. In DNA form, the CDR3 reads TGCGCCAGCAGCTTGGCCGTAAGGACAGGGGGCAGTCGGAAAGCTTTCTTT.

The chain recombines TRBV5-1 with TRBJ1-4; 9 nucleotides line up with TRBD1. The CDR3 has 17 residues. Germline CDR1 and CDR2: SGHRS and YFSETQ. V trimming: 1 base; J trimming: 5 bases; junction bases outside the gene matches: 9. The CDR3 protein is CASSLKGTGIGNEKLFF. The CDR3 bases are TGCGCCAGCAGCTTGAAGGGGACAGGGATCGGGAATGAAAAACTGTTTTTT.

The V call is TRBV7-8, the J call TRBJ2-7; TRBD2 matches 8 bases. V was clipped by 5 bases and J by 6 bases; unmatched bases: 6. This CDR3 has 13 amino acids. Germline CDR1 is SGHVS and CDR2 is FQNEAQ. In nucleotides, the CDR3 is TGTGCCAGCAGCGCAAGACTAGCGAGCGAGCAGTACTTC. Amino acids: CASSARLASEQYF.

The rearrangement uses TRBV7-3 and TRBJ2-1, with TRBD2 identical over 9 bases. Germline-derived CDR1 and CDR2 are SGHTA and FQGTGA. V lost 4 bases to trimming and J lost 9 bases; unmatched junction nucleotides: 10. The CDR3 runs to 15 residues. The CDR3, as DNA: TGTGCCAGCAGCTCCCCCGGCGGGGGGGCTGGTGAGCAGTTCTTC. Amino acids: CASSSPGGGAGEQFF.